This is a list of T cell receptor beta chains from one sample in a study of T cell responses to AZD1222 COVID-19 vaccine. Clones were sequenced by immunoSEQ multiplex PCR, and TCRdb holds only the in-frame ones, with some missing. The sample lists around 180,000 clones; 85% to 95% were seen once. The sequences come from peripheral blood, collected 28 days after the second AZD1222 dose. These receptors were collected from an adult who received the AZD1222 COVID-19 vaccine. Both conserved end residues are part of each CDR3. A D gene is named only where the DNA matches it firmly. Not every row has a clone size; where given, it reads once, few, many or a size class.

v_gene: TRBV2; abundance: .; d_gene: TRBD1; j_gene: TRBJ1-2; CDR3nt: TGTGCCAGCAAGGACAGGGGTTATGGCTACACCTTC; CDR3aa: CASKDRGYGYTF
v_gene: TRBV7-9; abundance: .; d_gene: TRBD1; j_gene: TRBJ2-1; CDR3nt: TGTGCCAGCAGACCCCCCGGACAGGGGTACAATGAGCAGTTCTTC; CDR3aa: CASRPPGQGYNEQFF
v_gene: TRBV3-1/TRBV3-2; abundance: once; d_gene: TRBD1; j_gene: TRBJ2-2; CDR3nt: TGTGCCAGCAGAGACAGGGGCACCGGGGAGCTGTTTTTT; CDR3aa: CASRDRGTGELFF
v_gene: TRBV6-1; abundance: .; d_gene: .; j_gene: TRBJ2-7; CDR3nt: TGTGCCAGCAGTGAACCGACGGGAGCCTACGAGCAGTACTTC; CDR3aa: CASSEPTGAYEQYF
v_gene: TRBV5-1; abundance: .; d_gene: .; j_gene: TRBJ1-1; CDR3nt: TGCGCCAGCAGTCCTGGGGGTCAGAACACTGAAGCTTTCTTT; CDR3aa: CASSPGGQNTEAFF
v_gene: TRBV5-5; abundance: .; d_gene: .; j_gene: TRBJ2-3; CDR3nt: TGTGCCAGCAGCTTGGCTGTGTCAGATACGCAGTATTTT; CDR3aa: CASSLAVSDTQYF
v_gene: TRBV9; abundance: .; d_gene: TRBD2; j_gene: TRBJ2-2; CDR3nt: TGTGCCAGCAGCACTCGACTAGCGGGGCCCACCGGGGAGCTGTTTTTT; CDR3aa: CASSTRLAGPTGELFF
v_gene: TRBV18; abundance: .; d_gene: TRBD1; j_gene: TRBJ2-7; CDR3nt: TGTGCCAGCTCACCGGGACAGGGGTACTACGAGCAGTACTTC; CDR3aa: CASSPGQGYYEQYF
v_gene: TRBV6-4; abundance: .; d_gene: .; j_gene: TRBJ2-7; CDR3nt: TGTGCCAGCAGTGGCACAGGACAGAACTACGAGCAGTACTTC; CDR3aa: CASSGTGQNYEQYF
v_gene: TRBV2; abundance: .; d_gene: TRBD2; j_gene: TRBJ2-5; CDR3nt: TGTGCCTCTAAAACGGGGGACTACCCCCAAGAGACCCAGTACTTC; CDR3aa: CASKTGDYPQETQYF
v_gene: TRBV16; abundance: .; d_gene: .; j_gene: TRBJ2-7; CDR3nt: TGTGCCAGCAGCCCTGCGAGGGGCCACGAGCAGTACTTC; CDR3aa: CASSPARGHEQYF
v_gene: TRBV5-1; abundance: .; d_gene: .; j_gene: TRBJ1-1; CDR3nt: TGCGCCAGCAGATGGGCCCTCTCGGTGGTCACTGAAGCTTTCTTT; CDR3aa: CASRWALSVVTEAFF
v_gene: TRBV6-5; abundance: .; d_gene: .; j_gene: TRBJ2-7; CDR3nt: TGTGCCAGCAGTTACTCGACCGGGTCGGCCTACGAGCAGTACTTC; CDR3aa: CASSYSTGSAYEQYF
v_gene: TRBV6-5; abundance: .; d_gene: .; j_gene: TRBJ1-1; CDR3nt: TGTGCCAGCAGTTACTTCACGAACACTGAAGCTTTCTTT; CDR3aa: CASSYFTNTEAFF
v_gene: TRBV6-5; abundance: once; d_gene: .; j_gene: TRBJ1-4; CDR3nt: TGTGCCAGCACTCTTACAACAGCAGTTAATGAAAAACTGTTTTTT; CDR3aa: CASTLTTAVNEKLFF
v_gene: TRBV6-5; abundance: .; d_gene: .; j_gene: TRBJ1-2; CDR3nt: TGTGCCAGCAGCCTACATACTAACTATGGCTACACCTTC; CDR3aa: CASSLHTNYGYTF
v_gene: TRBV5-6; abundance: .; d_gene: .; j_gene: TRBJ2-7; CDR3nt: TGTGCCAGCAGCGTAACCGGGGGCTACGAGCAGTACTTC; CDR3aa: CASSVTGGYEQYF
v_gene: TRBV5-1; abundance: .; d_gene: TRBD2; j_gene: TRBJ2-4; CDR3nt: TGCGCCAGCACCCTAGCGGGAGGTGACATTCAGTACTTC; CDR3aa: CASTLAGGDIQYF
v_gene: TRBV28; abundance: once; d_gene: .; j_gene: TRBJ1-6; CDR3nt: TGTGCCAGCAGTTCTCGGGTGACGCAAGGCTATAATTCACCCCTCCACTTT; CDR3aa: CASSSRVTQGYNSPLHF
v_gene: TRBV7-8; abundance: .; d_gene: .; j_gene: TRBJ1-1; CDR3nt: TGTGCCAGCAGACGAGGGGGCACTGAAGCTTTCTTT; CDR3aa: CASRRGGTEAFF
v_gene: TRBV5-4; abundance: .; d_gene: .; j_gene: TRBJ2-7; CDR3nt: TGTGCCAGCAGCACGGAGGCCCCACATTACGAGCAGTACTTC; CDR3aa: CASSTEAPHYEQYF
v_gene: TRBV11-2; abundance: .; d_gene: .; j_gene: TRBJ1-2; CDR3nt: TGTGCCTCGACAGGAAGGACCTATGGCTACACCTTC; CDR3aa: CASTGRTYGYTF
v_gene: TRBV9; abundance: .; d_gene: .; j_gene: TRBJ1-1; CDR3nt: TGTGCCAGCAGCGCCTTCAAGAACACTGAAGCTTTCTTT; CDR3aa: CASSAFKNTEAFF
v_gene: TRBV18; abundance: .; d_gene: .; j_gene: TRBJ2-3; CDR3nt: TGTGCCAGCTCACCACTCGGACAGTTAGATACGCAGTATTTT; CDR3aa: CASSPLGQLDTQYF
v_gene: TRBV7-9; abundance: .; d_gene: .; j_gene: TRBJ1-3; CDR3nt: TGTGCCAGCGCCCCTCGCTCTGGAAACACCATATATTTT; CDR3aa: CASAPRSGNTIYF
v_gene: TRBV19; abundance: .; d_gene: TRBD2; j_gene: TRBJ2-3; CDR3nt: TGTGCCAGTAGTATAGATATTCGGGGGACTAGGGGGAAGGGTACGCAGTATTTT; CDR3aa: CASSIDIRGTRGKGTQYF
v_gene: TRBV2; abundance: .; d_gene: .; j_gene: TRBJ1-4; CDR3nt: TGTGCCAGCAGCCAGGGTGGGGAAAAACTGTTTTTT; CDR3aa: CASSQGGEKLFF
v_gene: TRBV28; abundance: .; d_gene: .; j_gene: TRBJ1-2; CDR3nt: TGTGCCAGCATGGGGGGCGCGTCAGTCGGCTACACCTTC; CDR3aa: CASMGGASVGYTF
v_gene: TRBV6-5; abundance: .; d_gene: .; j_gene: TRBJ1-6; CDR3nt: TGTGCCAGCAGTTACCTCAGACAGGCTCAATCACCCCTCCACTTT; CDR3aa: CASSYLRQAQSPLHF
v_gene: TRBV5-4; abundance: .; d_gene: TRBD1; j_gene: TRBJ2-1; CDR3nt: TGTGCCAGCAGCCCGGGGACAGGGGGCCCCTATGAGCAGTTCTTC; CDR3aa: CASSPGTGGPYEQFF
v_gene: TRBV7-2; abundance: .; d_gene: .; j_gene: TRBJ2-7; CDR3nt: TGTGCCAGCAGCCAACGGAAGGGGGTCTACGAGCAGTACTTC; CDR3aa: CASSQRKGVYEQYF
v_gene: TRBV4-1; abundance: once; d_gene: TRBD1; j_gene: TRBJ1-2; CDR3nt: TGCGCCAGCAGCCAAGAGAGGGACAGGGGTTATGGCTACACCTTC; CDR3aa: CASSQERDRGYGYTF
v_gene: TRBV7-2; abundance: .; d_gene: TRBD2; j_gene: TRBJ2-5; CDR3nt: TGTGCCAGCAGCTCCGGGACTAGAAGAGAGACCCAGTACTTC; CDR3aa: CASSSGTRRETQYF
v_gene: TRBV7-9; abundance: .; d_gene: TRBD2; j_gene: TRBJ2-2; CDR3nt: TGTGCCAGCAGCTTAGGGGCTAGCGGGAAGGTCGTCAAGCTGTTTTTT; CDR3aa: CASSLGASGKVVKLFF
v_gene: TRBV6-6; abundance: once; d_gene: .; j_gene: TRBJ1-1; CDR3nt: TGTGCCAGCAGTTACGCGCTGGGGGGTACTGAAGCTTTCTTT; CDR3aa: CASSYALGGTEAFF
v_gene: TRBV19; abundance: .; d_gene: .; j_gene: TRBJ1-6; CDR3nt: TGTGCCAGTAGTATCGGCAGGGGAGAAAGTAATTCACCCCTCCACTTT; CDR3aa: CASSIGRGESNSPLHF
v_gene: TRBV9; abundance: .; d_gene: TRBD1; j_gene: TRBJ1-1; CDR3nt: TGTGCCAGCAGAAGAGGGACAGGGGATGAAGCTTTCTTT; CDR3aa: CASRRGTGDEAFF
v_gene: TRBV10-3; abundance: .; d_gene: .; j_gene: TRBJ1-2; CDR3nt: TGTGCCATCAGTGGGGCAGGGCTCAACTATGGCTACACCTTC; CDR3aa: CAISGAGLNYGYTF
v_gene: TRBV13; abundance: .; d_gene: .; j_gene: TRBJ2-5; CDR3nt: TGTGCCAGCAGCGCCACCGGCCCCTGGGAGACCCAGTACTTC; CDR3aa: CASSATGPWETQYF
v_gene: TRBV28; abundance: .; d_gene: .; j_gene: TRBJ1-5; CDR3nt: TGTGCCAGCCAAAAGACAGACAATAGCAATCAGCCCCAGCATTTT; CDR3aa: CASQKTDNSNQPQHF
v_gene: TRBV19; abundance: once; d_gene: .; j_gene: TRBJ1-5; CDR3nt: TGTGCCAGTAGTATCGGCAATCAGCCCCAGCATTTT; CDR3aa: CASSIGNQPQHF
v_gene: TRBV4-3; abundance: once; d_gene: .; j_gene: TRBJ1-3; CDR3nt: TGCGCCAGCAGCCAAGATCCTAAAGGGAGCTCTGGAAACACCATATATTTT; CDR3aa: CASSQDPKGSSGNTIYF
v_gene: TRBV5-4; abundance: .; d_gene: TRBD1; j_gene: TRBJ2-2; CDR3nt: TGTGCCAGCAGCTTGAGGACAGGGAGGAACACCGGGGAGCTGTTTTTT; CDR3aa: CASSLRTGRNTGELFF
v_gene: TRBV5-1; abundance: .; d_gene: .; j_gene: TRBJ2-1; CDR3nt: TGCGCCAGCAGCAATGGTGGTAGAGGCAATGAGCAGTTCTTC; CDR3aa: CASSNGGRGNEQFF
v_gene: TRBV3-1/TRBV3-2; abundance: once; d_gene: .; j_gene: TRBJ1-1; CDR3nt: TGTGCCAGCAGCCGAAAACCTCTCACGAGGAACACTGAAGCTTTCTTT; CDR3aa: CASSRKPLTRNTEAFF
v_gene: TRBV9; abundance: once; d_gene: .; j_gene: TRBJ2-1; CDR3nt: TGTGCCAGCAGCGTAGTAATGACGTCCCCCAATTACAATGAGCAGTTCTTC; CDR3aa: CASSVVMTSPNYNEQFF
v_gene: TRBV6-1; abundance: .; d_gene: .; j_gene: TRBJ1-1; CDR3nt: TGTGCCAGCAGTGACGGATTCGCAGGGGACGCTTTCTTT; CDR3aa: CASSDGFAGDAFF
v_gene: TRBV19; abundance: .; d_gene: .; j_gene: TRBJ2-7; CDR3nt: TGTGCCAGTAGCAGTCAGGACAGTTCCGAGCAGTACTTC; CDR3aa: CASSSQDSSEQYF